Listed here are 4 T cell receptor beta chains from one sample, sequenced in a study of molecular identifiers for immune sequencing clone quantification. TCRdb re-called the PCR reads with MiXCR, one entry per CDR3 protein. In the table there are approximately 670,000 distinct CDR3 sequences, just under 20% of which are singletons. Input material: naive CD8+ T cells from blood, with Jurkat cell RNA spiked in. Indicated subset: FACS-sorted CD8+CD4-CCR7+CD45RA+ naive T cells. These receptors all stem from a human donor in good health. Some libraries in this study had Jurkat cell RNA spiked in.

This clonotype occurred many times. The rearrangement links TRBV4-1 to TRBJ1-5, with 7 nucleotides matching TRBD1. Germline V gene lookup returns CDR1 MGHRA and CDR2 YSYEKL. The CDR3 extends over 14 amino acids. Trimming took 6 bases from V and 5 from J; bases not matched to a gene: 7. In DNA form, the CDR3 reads TGCGCCAGCAGTCAGACAGGGCCCTATCAGCCCCAGCATTTT. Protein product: CASSQTGPYQPQHF.

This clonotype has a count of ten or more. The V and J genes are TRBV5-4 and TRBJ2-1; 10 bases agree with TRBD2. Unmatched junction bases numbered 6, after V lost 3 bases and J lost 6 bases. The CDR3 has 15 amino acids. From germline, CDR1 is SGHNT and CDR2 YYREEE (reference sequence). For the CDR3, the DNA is TGTGCCAGCAGCTCTGCTAGCGGGGGAAGCAATGAGCAGTTCTTC. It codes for CASSSASGGSNEQFF.

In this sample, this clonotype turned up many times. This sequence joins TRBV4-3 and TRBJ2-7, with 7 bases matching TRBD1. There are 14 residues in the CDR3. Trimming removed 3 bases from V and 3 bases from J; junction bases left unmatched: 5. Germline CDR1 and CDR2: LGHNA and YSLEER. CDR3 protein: CASSQDRQGYEQYF. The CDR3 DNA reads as TGCGCCAGCAGCCAGGATCGACAGGGCTACGAGCAGTACTTC.

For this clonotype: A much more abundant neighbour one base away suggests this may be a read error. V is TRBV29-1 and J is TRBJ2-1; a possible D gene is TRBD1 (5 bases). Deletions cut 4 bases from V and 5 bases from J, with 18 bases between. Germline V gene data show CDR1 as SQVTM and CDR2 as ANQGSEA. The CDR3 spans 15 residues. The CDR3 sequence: CSVGRPAGNNNEQFF. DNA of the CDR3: TGCAGCGTTGGCCGACCAGCAGGGAACAACAATGAGCAGTTCTTC.